This T cell receptor (beta chain) comes out of a study of memory CD4+ T cells and cytomegalovirus serostatus. Study findings and constraints: Median bootstrapped AUC for CMV status was approximately 0.94 originally, approximately 0.9 US-trained. The CMV-associated TCR signature appears largely within the CD4+ memory repertoire.

The sort gate was single viable CD3+CD4+CD8-CD45RO+ cells for memory CD4+ T cells. With respect to this clone: Its antigen is not identified.

Sequencing was performed with immunoSEQ multiplex PCR; in TCRdb, only in-frame clones are kept and a portion is missing. The table lists tens of thousands of clones, about 70% of them singletons. The V gene end was trimmed by 3 bases and the J gene end by 0 bases; junction bases not matched to a gene: 1. This CDR3 comprises 14 residues. The germline V gene encodes CDR1 LNHDA and CDR2 SQIVND (reference sequence). V gene TRBV19 combines with J gene TRBJ1-1; TRBD1 matches at 7 bases. Sequenced: memory CD4+ T cells from blood. The TCR sequence derives from an adult in good health and CMV-seropositive. CDR3 residues: CASSIGTVNTEAFF. The DNA for the CDR3 is TGTGCCAGTAGTATCGGGACAGTGAACACTGAAGCTTTCTTT.